These 26 T cell receptor beta chains were all obtained from the same sample, sequenced in a study of cytomegalovirus exposure and HLA in healthy donors. PCR involved 60 Vbeta and 13 Jbeta primers. Measured with immunoSEQ multiplex PCR; TCRdb has only the in-frame clones, and not every one. Among around 150,000 clones, about four fifths were seen once, and the ten largest hold under 4.5%. Sequencing input: PBMCs. Receptor source: a man between 40 and 49 years old in good health and CMV-seropositive.

This chain connects TRBV2 to TRBJ1-2; 8 bases are shared with TRBD1. V dropped 2 bases and J dropped 5; count of bases not matched to a gene: 7. CDR1 SNHLY and CDR2 FYNNEI come from the germline V gene. The CDR3 sequence is 15 residues long. This CDR3 is CASSEIGRGLYGYTF. The CDR3 region has the DNA TGTGCCAGCAGTGAAATCGGCAGGGGGCTTTATGGCTACACCTTC.

The rearrangement links TRBV15 to TRBJ2-1; tentatively, D is TRBD2 (6 bases). Trimming removed 0 bases at V and 2 bases at J, with 14 bases between. The CDR3 consists of 17 residues. The V gene's germline CDR1 is LNHNV and CDR2 YYDKDF (reference sequence). The chain's CDR3 is CATSRDWGTLPYNEQFF. In DNA, the CDR3 is TGTGCCACCAGCAGAGATTGGGGGACTCTTCCCTACAATGAGCAGTTCTTC.

The V call is TRBV5-1, the J call TRBJ2-1; TRBD2 aligns across 7 bases. V lost 2 bases and J lost 1; bases outside the gene matches: 6. This CDR3 has 16 amino acids. Per the germline V gene, CDR1 is SGHRS and CDR2 is YFSETQ. The CDR3 region is CASSFAGGSSYNEQFF. The CDR3 DNA reads as TGCGCCAGCAGCTTTGCCGGGGGGAGTTCCTACAATGAGCAGTTCTTC.

This chain connects TRBV2 to TRBJ1-5; 9 bases fit TRBD1. Germline V CDR1 and CDR2: SNHLY, FYNNEI. The CDR3 length is 14 residues. With V trimmed by 8 bases and J by 5 bases, 7 bases remained unmatched. CDR3 residues: CASGATGGYQPQHF. The CDR3 nucleotides are TGTGCCAGCGGAGCGACAGGGGGGTATCAGCCCCAGCATTTT.

The genes are TRBV19 and TRBJ2-3; possible D gene TRBD1, 5 bases. The CDR3 has 11 amino acids. The ends were cut back, 6 bases at V and 8 bases at J, with 9 bases in the middle. Germline V CDR1 and CDR2: LNHDA, SQIVND (reference sequence). CDR3 bases: TGTGCCAGTAGAGGGGCGGTTACGCAGTATTTT. This codes for CASRGAVTQYF. Full variable domain (outside the CDR3, taken from reference TRBV19 and TRBJ2-3): DGGITQSPKYLFRKEGQNVTLSCEQNLNHDAMYWYRQDPGQGLRLIYYSQIVNDFQKGDIAEGYSVSREKKESFPLTVTSAQKNPTAFYLCASRGAVTQYFGPGTRLTVL.

V gene TRBV7-9 combines with J gene TRBJ2-7; 10 bases fit TRBD2. CDR3 length: 16 residues. The germline gives CDR1 SEHNR, CDR2 FQNEAQ (reference sequence). Germline trimming cut 4 bases from V and 0 bases from J; bases unmatched to any gene: 6. CDR3 nucleotide sequence: TGTGCCAGCAGCTCGCCCCAGCGGGAGGGCTCCTACGAGCAGTACTTC. It yields the protein CASSSPQREGSYEQYF.

This clone appeared a single time. This chain joins TRBV29-1 and TRBJ1-5; 7 bases map to TRBD1. The CDR3 runs 14 residues. The ends lost 2 bases at V and 0 bases at J; junction bases unmatched: 1. CDR1 SQVTM and CDR2 ANQGSEA come from the germline V gene. This CDR3 reads CSVETGASNQPQHF. In nucleotides, the CDR3 is TGCAGCGTTGAAACAGGGGCTAGCAATCAGCCCCAGCATTTT.

V and J are TRBV7-8 and TRBJ1-4; weak D call: TRBD1 (6 bases). This CDR3 is 17 amino acids long. Germline loops: CDR1 SGHVS, CDR2 FQNEAQ. Between the trimmed V and J ends, which lost 0 bases and 6 bases, there was a span of 17 bases. The DNA of the CDR3 is TGTGCCAGCAGCTTAGCGAGGTTCAGGGGAGAGGATGAAAAACTGTTTTTT. Its protein is CASSLARFRGEDEKLFF.

The chain joins TRBV5-6 to TRBJ2-1; 9 bases map to TRBD1. CDR1 and CDR2 from the germline V gene are SGHDT and YYEEEE. This CDR3 is built from 16 residues. Trimming removed 0 bases from V and 4 bases from J; junction bases left unmatched: 5. CDR3 nucleotides: TGTGCCAGCAGCTTGGCCTCGGGACAGGGTTACAATGAGCAGTTCTTC. Encoded protein: CASSLASGQGYNEQFF.

This clone was counted once. The gene calls are TRBV7-2 and TRBJ2-7, with 9 bases aligning to TRBD1. Germline V lookup: CDR1 SGHTA, CDR2 FQGNSA. The CDR3 sequence is 14 residues long. The ends lost 3 bases at V and 2 bases at J; junction bases unmatched: 2. CDR3 sequence reads: CASSFRQGAYEQYF. The DNA for the CDR3 is TGTGCCAGCAGCTTCCGACAGGGGGCCTACGAGCAGTACTTC. The full variable domain, with the rest looked up from reference TRBV7-2 and TRBJ2-7, is GAGVSQSPSNKVTEKGKDVELRCDPISGHTALYWYRQSLGQGLEFLIYFQGNSAPDKSGLPSDRFSAERTGGSVSTLTIQRTQQEDSAVYLCASSFRQGAYEQYFGPGTRLTVT.

V is TRBV6-6 and J is TRBJ1-5; D may be TRBD1 (5 bases). Between the trimmed V and J ends, which lost 6 bases and 2 bases, there was a span of 11 bases. The CDR3 has 14 amino acids. Looked up from germline, CDR1 is MNHNY and CDR2 is SVGAGI (reference sequence). CDR3 in DNA: TGTGCCAGCAGCCGTGGGGGGGGCAATCAGCCCCAGCATTTT. Translated: CASSRGGGNQPQHF.

The V gene is TRBV5-1, the J gene TRBJ1-3, with a possible D match to TRBD1 (5 bases). CDR3 length: 14 residues. V lost 0 bases and J lost 4, with 8 bases in between. Germline CDR1 SGHRS, CDR2 YFSETQ. Here the CDR3 reads CASSLEGVGNTIYF. The CDR3 DNA sequence: TGCGCCAGCAGCTTGGAAGGGGTAGGAAACACCATATATTTT.

This clone appeared a single time. The chain carries TRBV19 and TRBJ2-2; D perhaps matches TRBD2 (7 bases). The V end was cut by 6 bases, the J end by 1 base, with 15 bases between. The germline CDR1 and CDR2 sequences are LNHDA and SQIVND (reference sequence). The CDR3 consists of 16 residues. The CDR3 sequence: CASRGGAGQNTGELFF. Here the CDR3 DNA reads TGTGCCAGTAGGGGTGGAGCGGGACAGAACACCGGGGAGCTGTTTTTT.

This clone was found a few times. The V gene is TRBV27, the J gene TRBJ2-7; D is undetermined. Looked up from germline, CDR1 is MNHEY and CDR2 is SMNVEV (reference sequence). Trimming removed 11 bases at V and 7 bases at J, with 18 bases between. The CDR3 spans 12 residues. The CDR3 DNA reads as TGTGCCGGCAATTACGTTCTTCGGGAGCAGTACTTC. It specifies CAGNYVLREQYF.

The V call is TRBV6-1, the J call TRBJ1-2; D not certain. Germline loops: CDR1 MNHNS, CDR2 SASEGT. Trimming left V 0 bases short and J 8 bases short, with 13 bases between. This CDR3 contains 14 residues. The CDR3 DNA is TGTGCCAGCAGTGAAGCGCAGTCTCTCAGGGGCTACACCTTC. Protein sequence: CASSEAQSLRGYTF.

The V and J genes are TRBV27 and TRBJ1-6, with no clear D. The germline V gene has CDR1 MNHEY and CDR2 SMNVEV (reference sequence). V gave up 4 bases and J gave up 3 bases, with 10 bases separating them. The CDR3 consists of 15 residues. The CDR3 loop is CASSYGGFYNSPLHF. In DNA form, the CDR3 reads TGTGCCAGCAGTTACGGAGGCTTCTATAATTCACCCCTCCACTTT.

This clone appeared a few times. The chain joins TRBV11-3 to TRBJ2-5; 12 positions agree with TRBD1. With 4 bases clipped from V and 5 bases from J, the junction kept 2 bases outside the gene matches. This CDR3 contains 14 residues. CDR1 is SGHNT, CDR2 YENEEA, per germline. The CDR3 region is CASSWGQGAETQYF. The DNA for the CDR3 is TGTGCCAGCAGCTGGGGACAGGGGGCTGAGACCCAGTACTTC.

The V and J genes are TRBV30 and TRBJ1-6, with a weak D call TRBD1 (6 bases). V lost 3 bases to trimming and J lost 7 bases, with 10 bases between them. Germline assignment: CDR1 GTSNPN and CDR2 SVGIG (reference sequence). This CDR3 region has 13 residues. CDR3 DNA sequence: TGTGCCTGGAGCGGACAGTTGAATTCACCCCTCCACTTT. Amino acids: CAWSGQLNSPLHF.

V usage is TRBV2 and J usage is TRBJ2-2; no clear D gene. Germline CDR1 reads SNHLY; CDR2 reads FYNNEI. V lost 5 bases and J lost 5, with 9 bases in between. This CDR3 comprises 13 residues. In nucleotides, the CDR3 is TGTGCCAGCAGTATTCTACGGACCGGGGAGCTGTTTTTT. It is translated as CASSILRTGELFF.

The chain employs TRBV6-6 and TRBJ2-5; a weak D match, TRBD1 (6 bases). The CDR3 is 14 amino acids. V was trimmed by 5 bases and J by 3 bases, leaving 13 bases between them. Germline values: CDR1 MNHNY, CDR2 SVGAGI (reference sequence). The CDR3 bases are TGTGCCAGCAGTACTACAGGGATTGAAGAGACCCAGTACTTC. Its translation: CASSTTGIEETQYF.

The J gene is TRBJ1-6, the V gene TRBV9; no reliable D call. The germline V gene encodes CDR1 SGDLS and CDR2 YYNGEE. CDR3 length: 13 residues. The ends were cut back, 0 bases at V and 9 bases at J, with 7 bases in the middle. The CDR3 DNA sequence: TGTGCCAGCAGCGTAGAGTCGGGTTCACCCCTCCACTTT. The encoded protein is CASSVESGSPLHF.

This chain joins TRBV10-3 and TRBJ1-3; 11 bases align to TRBD1. J was trimmed by 4 bases and V by 10 bases; bases with no gene match: 6. This CDR3 has 14 residues. Germline-derived CDR1 and CDR2 are ENHRY and SYGVKD. The CDR3 region has the DNA TGTGCCACGGAGGGACAGGGGGTAGGAAACACCATATATTTT. Its translation: CATEGQGVGNTIYF.

V usage is TRBV2 and J usage is TRBJ2-5; tentatively, D is TRBD1 (5 bases). V was clipped by 4 bases and J by 5 bases, with 14 bases between them. Germline values: CDR1 SNHLY, CDR2 FYNNEI. This CDR3 contains 14 residues. The chain's CDR3 is CASSGRQGSETQYF. CDR3 coding DNA: TGTGCCAGCAGTGGTCGCCAGGGAAGTGAGACCCAGTACTTC.

The table lists this clone with a count of one. The rearrangement uses TRBV7-9 and TRBJ2-7; a possible D gene is TRBD1 (6 bases). The CDR3 totals 17 residues. Germline CDR1 is SEHNR and CDR2 is FQNEAQ (reference sequence). The V end lost 5 bases, the J end lost 0 bases, and 20 bases lay between the germline ends. The CDR3 region has the DNA TGTGCCAGCAGCCGGGATGGGGGCCCCCTAAGCTCCTACGAGCAGTACTTC. Translated: CASSRDGGPLSSYEQYF.

The table lists this clone with a count of one. This chain uses TRBV27 with TRBJ2-1; TRBD2 matches at 11 bases. With 5 bases clipped from V and 3 bases from J, the junction kept 6 bases outside the gene matches. CDR3 length: 16 amino acids. Germline loops: CDR1 MNHEY, CDR2 SMNVEV (reference sequence). The CDR3 bases are TGTGCCAGCAGTAAGACTAGCGGGATAAGCTACAATGAGCAGTTCTTC. This encodes CASSKTSGISYNEQFF.

The V call is TRBV13, the J call TRBJ2-1; no clear D. The CDR3 totals 12 residues. With 5 bases removed from V and 13 bases from J, the gap between germline ends came to 15 bases. In germline, CDR1 is PRHDT, CDR2 FYEKMQ (reference sequence). Here the CDR3 reads CASSQLGPLQFF. CDR3 DNA: TGTGCCAGCAGCCAACTTGGTCCACTTCAGTTCTTC. Drawing the rest from reference TRBV13 and TRBJ2-1, the complete variable domain is AAGVIQSPRHLIKEKRETATLKCYPIPRHDTVYWYQQGPGQDPQFLISFYEKMQSDKGSIPDRFSAQQFSDYHSELNMSSLELGDSALYFCASSQLGPLQFFGPGTRLTVL.